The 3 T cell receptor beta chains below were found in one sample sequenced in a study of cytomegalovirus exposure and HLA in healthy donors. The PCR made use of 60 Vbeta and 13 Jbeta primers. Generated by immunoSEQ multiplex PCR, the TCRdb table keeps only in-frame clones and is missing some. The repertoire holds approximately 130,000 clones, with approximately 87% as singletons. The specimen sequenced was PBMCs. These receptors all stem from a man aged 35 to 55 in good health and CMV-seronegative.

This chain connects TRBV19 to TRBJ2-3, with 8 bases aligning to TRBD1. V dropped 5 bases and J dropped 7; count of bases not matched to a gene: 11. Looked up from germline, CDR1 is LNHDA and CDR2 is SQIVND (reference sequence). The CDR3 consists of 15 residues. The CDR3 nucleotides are TGTGCCAGTAGTCCATTTCGACAGGGGAGACATACGCAGTATTTT. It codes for CASSPFRQGRHTQYF.

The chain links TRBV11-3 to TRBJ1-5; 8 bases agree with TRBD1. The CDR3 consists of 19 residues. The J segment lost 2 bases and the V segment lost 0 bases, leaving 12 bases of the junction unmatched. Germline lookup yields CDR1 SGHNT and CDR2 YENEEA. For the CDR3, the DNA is TGTGCCAGCAGCTTAGATCTAGTCAGCGACAGGGGTGGCAATCAGCCCCAGCATTTT. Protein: CASSLDLVSDRGGNQPQHF.

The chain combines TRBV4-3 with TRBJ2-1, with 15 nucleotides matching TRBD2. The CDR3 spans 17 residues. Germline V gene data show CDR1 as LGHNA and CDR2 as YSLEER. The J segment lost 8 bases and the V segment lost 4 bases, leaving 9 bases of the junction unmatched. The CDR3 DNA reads TGCGCCAGCAGCCCAAGGACTAGCGGGAGGGCCAACGATGAGCAGTTCTTC. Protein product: CASSPRTSGRANDEQFF.